This T cell receptor beta chain was recovered during a study of response to subunit inactivated influenza vaccine. Germline loops: CDR1 GTSNPN, CDR2 SVGIG (reference sequence). The ends lost 2 bases at V and 4 bases at J; junction bases unmatched: 5. This CDR3 comprises 14 residues. Study-wide findings and caveats: With each seasonal influenza vaccination, the authors suggested, few new T cells are recruited.

Using its own MiXCR run on the RT-PCR reads, TCRdb lists one record per CDR3 protein. This sample has around 540,000 distinct CDR3 sequences, with about 11% found just once. Note on this clonotype: No antigen is known for it.

The TCR sequence derives from a man in his fifties who received an inactivated influenza vaccine. The chain has TRBV30 and TRBJ2-1; 7 positions agree with TRBD1. The material sequenced was PBMCs from blood, taken on the day of vaccination. CDR3 DNA: TGTGCCTGGAGTAGGGGGCAGGGATACAATGAGCAGTTCTTC. It is translated as CAWSRGQGYNEQFF.